Below, 20 T cell receptor beta chains from the same sample are listed, as sequenced in a study of cytomegalovirus exposure and HLA in healthy donors. The PCR was carried out with 60 Vbeta primers and 13 Jbeta primers. Assay used: immunoSEQ multiplex PCR; TCRdb lists only in-frame clones, some missing. The profile shows about 150,000 clones, about 84% of them singletons. The source material was PBMCs. The receptors were gathered from a male donor in good health and CMV-seronegative.

This rearrangement joins TRBV19 to TRBJ2-3; 7 positions agree with TRBD2. V trimming: 8 bases; J trimming: 1 base; junction bases outside the gene matches: 9. Germline lookup yields CDR1 LNHDA and CDR2 SQIVND (reference sequence). CDR3 length: 15 residues. The CDR3 nucleotides read TGTGCCAGTGCTTCGTGGAGCGGGGGCACAGATACGCAGTATTTT. This translates into CASASWSGGTDTQYF.

The rearrangement uses TRBV6-1 and TRBJ1-2; 7 nucleotides agree with TRBD1. The CDR3 runs 15 residues. The V and J ends lost 0 bases and 7 bases, in that order; junction bases with no gene match: 8. Germline CDR1 and CDR2: MNHNS and SASEGT. The CDR3 DNA sequence: TGTGCCAGCAGTGAAGCCCCACTGACAGGGTTTGGCTACACCTTC. Amino acid sequence: CASSEAPLTGFGYTF.

J is TRBJ2-2 and V is TRBV6-1, with TRBD2 identical over 12 bases. Germline V lookup: CDR1 MNHNS, CDR2 SASEGT. This CDR3 comprises 15 residues. V shed 7 bases and J 3 bases; nucleotides not matched to a gene: 3. The CDR3 nucleotides read TGTGCCAGCAACCGACTAGCGGGAGACACCGGGGAGCTGTTTTTT. It encodes CASNRLAGDTGELFF.

This rearrangement joins TRBV27 to TRBJ1-2; TRBD1 matches 10 bases. This CDR3 spans 14 amino acids. The V gene's germline CDR1 is MNHEY and CDR2 SMNVEV (reference sequence). After removal of 4 bases from V and 7 bases from J, the junction contained 6 bases not matched to a gene. The chain's CDR3 is CASSSGQGWAGYTF. The DNA of the CDR3 is TGTGCCAGCAGTTCGGGACAGGGGTGGGCTGGCTACACCTTC.

The V call is TRBV4-3, the J call TRBJ1-4; 7 bases align to TRBD1. This CDR3 region has 15 residues. V was pared by 1 base and J by 5 bases, with 4 bases of the junction left unmatched. Looked up from germline, CDR1 is LGHNA and CDR2 is YSLEER. The CDR3 nucleotides are TGCGCCAGCAGCCAAGTGGGGACAGACAATGAAAAACTGTTTTTT. This sequence encodes CASSQVGTDNEKLFF.

The V gene is TRBV5-1, the J gene TRBJ2-3; D possibly corresponds to TRBD1 (6 bases). The germline V and J ends were trimmed by 4 bases and 0 bases, with 15 bases remaining between them. The CDR3 spans 16 residues. Germline CDR1 and CDR2: SGHRS and YFSETQ. The CDR3 spells CASSPFGGGSTDTQYF. For the CDR3, the DNA is TGCGCCAGCAGCCCATTTGGGGGCGGTAGCACAGATACGCAGTATTTT.

The chain uses TRBV6-1 and TRBJ2-7; TRBD1 matches at 8 bases. Trimming removed 6 bases from V and 1 base from J; junction bases left unmatched: 8. This CDR3 has 15 amino acids. The V gene's germline CDR1 is MNHNS and CDR2 SASEGT. The chain's CDR3 is CASRRPGTGSYEQYF. CDR3 nucleotides: TGTGCCAGCAGGAGACCGGGGACAGGATCCTACGAGCAGTACTTC.

CDR3: CASSQRGGKETQYF. The CDR3 DNA reads as TGCGCCAGCAGTCAAAGGGGAGGGAAAGAGACCCAGTACTTC. This chain joins TRBV23-1 and TRBJ2-5, with 7 bases fitting TRBD2. TRBV23-1 is reported as an ORF; its role is uncertain. Unmatched junction bases numbered 3, after V lost 2 bases and J lost 3 bases. This CDR3 has 14 amino acids.

This clone was detected only a few times. The DNA for the CDR3 is TGTGCCAGCAGTGAAAGTACAGGGAATAATGAAAAACTGTTTTTT. This translates into CASSESTGNNEKLFF. The V and J genes are TRBV25-1 and TRBJ1-4; a weak D match, TRBD1 (6 bases). V was pared by 2 bases and J by 4 bases, with 11 bases between. CDR3 length equals 15 residues. Germline-derived CDR1 and CDR2 are MGHDK and SYGVNS.

The chain uses TRBV19 and TRBJ1-4, with no clear D. Germline CDR1 is LNHDA and CDR2 is SQIVND (reference sequence). The CDR3 contains 16 residues. The V end lost 7 bases, the J end lost 8 bases, and 23 bases lay between the germline ends. The CDR3 DNA reads TGTGCCAGTACCCCCGCCACGACGACCGTCAGGGAAAAACTGTTTTTT. Amino acids: CASTPATTTVREKLFF.

This sequence joins TRBV11-1 and TRBJ2-1; 11 bases are shared with TRBD1. V lost 5 bases, J lost 7 bases, and 7 bases stayed unmatched. Germline values: CDR1 SGHAT, CDR2 FQDESV (reference sequence). The CDR3 covers 15 residues. In nucleotides, the CDR3 is TGTGCCAGCAGCCGTAACCGGGACAGGGGGAATGAGCAGTTCTTC. It specifies CASSRNRDRGNEQFF.

The chain uses TRBV19 and TRBJ1-4; tentative D call: TRBD1 (5 bases). The CDR3 length is 15 residues. Deletions cut 7 bases from V and 7 bases from J, with 19 bases between. The germline gives CDR1 LNHDA, CDR2 SQIVND (reference sequence). The CDR3 region is CASTDGAGAGEKLFF. CDR3 coding DNA: TGTGCCAGTACCGACGGAGCTGGGGCCGGTGAAAAACTGTTTTTT.

This chain uses TRBV28 with TRBJ2-7, with a possible D match to TRBD2 (7 bases). V shed 2 bases and J shed 2 bases, with 10 bases lying between them. CDR1 is MDHEN and CDR2 is SYDVKM in the germline V gene. The CDR3 sequence is 14 residues long. CDR3 in DNA: TGTGCCAGCAGTTTAGGGAGGGGGACCTACGAGCAGTACTTC. It codes for CASSLGRGTYEQYF.

The rearrangement uses TRBV7-3 and TRBJ2-7; D is unresolved. Germline V CDR1 and CDR2: SGHTA, FQGTGA. The CDR3 is 13 residues long. Trimming cost V 0 bases and J 5 bases, with 8 bases left between them. In DNA, the CDR3 is TGTGCCAGCAGCTTAACGTTGGCGGACGAGCAGTACTTC. Translated, it gives CASSLTLADEQYF.

The V gene is TRBV7-8, the J gene TRBJ2-1; TRBD2 matches at 9 bases. CDR3 size: 15 residues. Germline CDR1 and CDR2: SGHVS and FQNEAQ. V lost 7 bases and J lost 6; bases outside the gene matches: 10. CDR3 in DNA: TGTGCCAGCACCCAACCGGGACTAGCTGGCAATGAGCAGTTCTTC. Its translation: CASTQPGLAGNEQFF.

The chain uses TRBV5-4 and TRBJ2-5; D is possibly TRBD1 (6 bases). V dropped 3 bases and J dropped 7 bases, with 19 bases sitting between them. This CDR3 comprises 15 residues. Looked up from germline, CDR1 is SGHNT and CDR2 is YYREEE (reference sequence). The CDR3 region is CASSSPGHWMGTQYF. The CDR3 bases are TGTGCCAGCAGCTCTCCGGGACATTGGATGGGGACCCAGTACTTC. Complete variable domain (other parts from reference TRBV5-4 and TRBJ2-5): ETGVTQSPTHLIKTRGQQVTLRCSSQSGHNTVSWYQQALGQGPQFIFQYYREEENGRGNFPPRFSGLQFPNYSSELNVNALELDDSALYLCASSSPGHWMGTQYFGPGTRLLVL.

The chain links TRBV6-5 to TRBJ1-2; the D gene is possibly TRBD1 (6 bases). V lost 6 bases and J 2 bases, leaving 16 bases between the germline ends. The V gene's germline CDR1 is MNHEY and CDR2 SVGAGI. This CDR3 has 15 amino acids. DNA for the CDR3: TGTGCCAGCAGCCTCCGGGACATACCAAACTATGGCTACACCTTC. It is translated as CASSLRDIPNYGYTF.

The genes are TRBV19 and TRBJ1-2; possible D gene TRBD1, 5 bases. Germline V gene lookup returns CDR1 LNHDA and CDR2 SQIVND (reference sequence). V was clipped by 3 bases and J by 2 bases, with 10 bases between them. The CDR3 totals 14 residues. CDR3 bases: TGTGCCAGTAGTATGGAGGGACCAAACTATGGCTACACCTTC. It translates to CASSMEGPNYGYTF.

The rearrangement joins TRBV7-6 to TRBJ1-6; D gene uncertain. V was clipped by 0 bases and J by 1 base, with 13 bases between them. The CDR3 loop spans 18 amino acids. In germline, CDR1 is SGHVS, CDR2 FNYEAQ. The CDR3: CASSLAREDGSYNSPLHF. The DNA of the CDR3 is TGTGCCAGCAGCTTAGCGCGGGAGGACGGTTCCTATAATTCACCCCTCCACTTT.

The rearrangement joins TRBV6-1 to TRBJ2-7; D unclear. Trimming removed 6 bases from V and 2 bases from J, with 14 bases in between. Germline V gene sequence: CDR1 MNHNS, CDR2 SASEGT. The CDR3 sequence is 14 residues long. The CDR3 DNA is TGTGCCAGCAGCCTATCACCTACGACCTACGAGCAGTACTTC. Its protein product is CASSLSPTTYEQYF.